Listed here are 32 T cell receptor beta chains from one sample, sequenced in a study of OX40 agonist ivuxolimab in advanced cancers. Here immunoSEQ multiplex PCR was the method, and the copy in TCRdb shows in-frame clones only, minus some. The repertoire consists of some 97,000 clones, with 90% occurring once and the leading ten covering approximately 0.3%. The source was CD4+ or CD8+ T cells sorted from blood, collected in a trial of the OX40 agonist ivuxolimab. The receptors shown here come from an adult with an advanced solid tumor such as melanoma, head and neck, liver or kidney cancer.

The chain uses TRBV15 and TRBJ2-1, with D possibly being TRBD1 (6 bases). The V gene's germline CDR1 is LNHNV and CDR2 YYDKDF (reference sequence). V lost 5 bases and J 3 bases, leaving 11 bases between the germline ends. The CDR3 totals 14 residues. The CDR3 is CATSLQGRYNEQFF. CDR3 sequence (DNA): TGTGCCACCAGCCTCCAGGGGCGCTACAATGAGCAGTTCTTC.

The chain couples TRBV6-4 to TRBJ2-2; D might be TRBD1 (7 bases). The CDR3 totals 15 residues. Trimming cost V 6 bases and J 8 bases, with 19 bases left between them. Germline values: CDR1 MRHNA, CDR2 SNTAGT. CDR3 loop: CASRRQGGDSGELFF. The CDR3 nucleotides are TGTGCCAGCAGGCGACAGGGAGGAGATTCTGGGGAGCTGTTTTTT.

The CDR3 region is CASSKTGYNYEQYF. The CDR3, as DNA: TGTGCCAGCAGCAAGACAGGCTACAACTACGAGCAGTACTTC. The rearrangement joins TRBV7-8 to TRBJ2-7; a possible D gene is TRBD1 (6 bases). Germline CDR1 and CDR2: SGHVS and FQNEAQ. The CDR3 is made up of 14 amino acids. The V end was cut by 5 bases, the J end by 3 bases, with 14 bases between.

The genes are TRBV11-3 and TRBJ2-3, with D tentatively TRBD2 (6 bases). Germline loops: CDR1 SGHNT, CDR2 YENEEA. Between the trimmed V and J ends, which lost 1 base and 2 bases, there was a span of 10 bases. There are 15 residues in the CDR3. CDR3 protein: CASSLGGVPTDTQYF. The CDR3, as DNA: TGTGCCAGCAGCTTAGGGGGGGTTCCCACAGATACGCAGTATTTT.

The chain combines TRBV28 with TRBJ2-3, with D possibly being TRBD2 (5 bases). The V end lost 2 bases, the J end lost 1 base, and 13 bases lay between the germline ends. The germline gives CDR1 MDHEN, CDR2 SYDVKM. The CDR3 sequence is 16 residues long. CDR3 protein: CASSLGRTARTDTQYF. The CDR3 nucleotides read TGTGCCAGCAGTTTAGGGAGAACCGCCCGCACAGATACGCAGTATTTT.

V gene TRBV28 combines with J gene TRBJ2-7, with D hard to call. Germline assignment: CDR1 MDHEN and CDR2 SYDVKM. The CDR3 extends over 15 amino acids. The V gene lost 5 bases and the J gene lost 3 bases, with 17 bases spanning the gap. The CDR3 sequence is CASSPLHQFVYEQYF. The DNA for the CDR3 is TGTGCCAGCAGTCCGCTACATCAATTCGTCTACGAGCAGTACTTC. Full variable domain (outside the CDR3, taken from reference TRBV28 and TRBJ2-7): DVKVTQSSRYLVKRTGEKVFLECVQDMDHENMFWYRQDPGLGLRLIYFSYDVKMKEKGDIPEGYSVSREKKERFSLILESASTNQTSMYLCASSPLHQFVYEQYFGPGTRLTVT.

V and J are TRBV18 and TRBJ1-2; TRBD1 agrees at 12 bases. This CDR3 spans 16 amino acids. Germline CDR1 and CDR2: KGHSH and LQKENI. V dropped 3 bases and J dropped 4; count of bases not matched to a gene: 6. CDR3 DNA: TGTGCCAGCTCACCGGGACAGGGGGCCTCTGGCTATGGCTACACCTTC. This translates into CASSPGQGASGYGYTF. The whole variable domain, filled in from reference TRBV18 and TRBJ1-2, reads NAGVMQNPRHLVRRRGQEARLRCSPMKGHSHVYWYRQLPEEGLKFMVYLQKENIIDESGMPKERFSAEFPKEGPSILRIQQVVRGDSAAYFCASSPGQGASGYGYTFGSGTRLTVV.

The chain uses TRBV19 and TRBJ2-7; 8 bases are a match to TRBD1. J was trimmed by 1 base and V by 3 bases; bases with no gene match: 2. Germline lookup yields CDR1 LNHDA and CDR2 SQIVND (reference sequence). This CDR3 is 14 amino acids long. The CDR3, as DNA: TGTGCCAGTAGTATCGGACAGGGATCCTACGAGCAGTACTTC. This translates into CASSIGQGSYEQYF. Full variable domain (missing parts from reference TRBV19 and TRBJ2-7): DGGITQSPKYLFRKEGQNVTLSCEQNLNHDAMYWYRQDPGQGLRLIYYSQIVNDFQKGDIAEGYSVSREKKESFPLTVTSAQKNPTAFYLCASSIGQGSYEQYFGPGTRLTVT.

The genes are TRBV6-5 and TRBJ1-5; TRBD1 matches 9 bases. After removal of 6 bases from V and 4 bases from J, the junction contained 4 bases not matched to a gene. This CDR3 is built from 14 residues. The germline CDR1 and CDR2 sequences are MNHEY and SVGAGI. The CDR3 region is CASSRDRVNQPQHF. CDR3 sequence (DNA): TGTGCCAGCAGCCGGGACAGGGTGAATCAGCCCCAGCATTTT.

The chain couples TRBV7-9 to TRBJ2-7; 8 bases are a match to TRBD2. Losses at the gene ends were 11 bases for V and 0 bases for J; bases not matched to a gene: 3. Germline CDR1 is SEHNR and CDR2 is FQNEAQ (reference sequence). The CDR3 has 12 amino acids. CDR3 DNA: TGTGCCGCGGGGGGCGGCTCCTACGAGCAGTACTTC. Protein: CAAGGGSYEQYF.

The V gene is TRBV11-3, the J gene TRBJ2-3, with D hard to call. This CDR3 region has 15 residues. In germline, CDR1 is SGHNT, CDR2 YENEEA. Trimming took off 0 bases at V and 0 bases at J, with 7 bases between the two ends. DNA for the CDR3: TGTGCCAGCAGCTTAGAGGGGTTGAGCACAGATACGCAGTATTTT. It codes for CASSLEGLSTDTQYF.

The chain employs TRBV19 and TRBJ1-1; 7 nucleotides line up with TRBD1. In germline, CDR1 is LNHDA, CDR2 SQIVND (reference sequence). This CDR3 comprises 13 residues. The ends lost 8 bases at V and 1 base at J; junction bases unmatched: 4. The chain's CDR3 is CASPNRGNTEAFF. DNA for the CDR3: TGTGCCAGTCCGAACAGGGGGAACACTGAAGCTTTCTTT.

This clone was found a few times. The chain joins TRBV5-6 to TRBJ2-1; 14 bases agree with TRBD2. CDR1 is SGHDT and CDR2 is YYEEEE in the germline V gene. The CDR3 contains 16 residues. With 3 bases clipped from V and 1 base from J, the junction kept 0 bases outside the gene matches. CDR3: CASSWTSGRSYNEQFF. As DNA, the CDR3 is TGTGCCAGCAGCTGGACTAGCGGGAGGTCCTACAATGAGCAGTTCTTC.

V and J are TRBV10-3 and TRBJ2-7, with 7 nucleotides matching TRBD2. The V gene's germline CDR1 is ENHRY and CDR2 SYGVKD. The ends lost 3 bases at V and 4 bases at J; junction bases unmatched: 6. This CDR3 region has 14 residues. As DNA, the CDR3 is TGTGCCATCAGTGAATCATTGGGAGGGTACGAGCAGTACTTC. Translation: CAISESLGGYEQYF.

The rearrangement joins TRBV6-5 to TRBJ1-6; D is ambiguous. The length of the CDR3 is 15 residues. In germline, CDR1 is MNHEY, CDR2 SVGAGI. Trimming left V 0 bases short and J 16 bases short, with 19 bases between. CDR3 protein: CASSYSGDPRALLHF. The CDR3 DNA is TGTGCCAGCAGTTACTCGGGCGACCCAAGAGCCCTTCTCCACTTT.

V usage is TRBV5-6 and J usage is TRBJ2-7; the D gene is possibly TRBD2 (6 bases). This CDR3 region has 14 residues. V was cut by 4 bases and J by 3 bases, with 14 bases left in between. In germline, CDR1 is SGHDT, CDR2 YYEEEE. CDR3 amino acids: CASSPRVSGYEQYF. CDR3 sequence (DNA): TGTGCCAGCAGCCCCCGGGTTAGCGGCTACGAGCAGTACTTC. Full variable domain (outside the CDR3, taken from reference TRBV5-6 and TRBJ2-7): DAGVTQSPTHLIKTRGQQVTLRCSPKSGHDTVSWYQQALGQGPQFIFQYYEEEERQRGNFPDRFSGHQFPNYSSELNVNALLLGDSALYLCASSPRVSGYEQYFGPGTRLTVT.

The CDR3 DNA sequence: TGTGCCAGCAGCTTAGATGGGGCTAGCGGGAGAACAGATACGCAGTATTTT. As protein: CASSLDGASGRTDTQYF. V gene TRBV11-2 combines with J gene TRBJ2-3; 10 nucleotides match TRBD2. Germline V CDR1 and CDR2: SGHAT, FQNNGV. V was pared by 0 bases and J by 3 bases, with 6 bases of the junction left unmatched. The CDR3 is 17 amino acids.

The chain uses TRBV7-2 and TRBJ2-1, with a possible D match to TRBD1 (6 bases). Germline V gives CDR1 SGHTA, CDR2 FQGNSA. The CDR3 contains 15 residues. Trimming pared 6 bases from V and 9 bases from J, leaving 21 bases between. Here the CDR3 reads CASRDEGTRRFEQFF. CDR3 nucleotide sequence: TGTGCCAGCAGAGACGAAGGGACAAGGAGGTTTGAGCAGTTCTTC.

The chain has TRBV5-1 and TRBJ2-7, with D possibly TRBD2 on 5 matching bases. The germline V gene has CDR1 SGHRS and CDR2 YFSETQ. With 4 bases removed from V and 3 bases from J, the gap between germline ends came to 20 bases. There are 16 residues in the CDR3. The CDR3 spells CASSLRTVTQSYEQYF. The CDR3 DNA follows: TGCGCCAGCAGCCTTCGGACTGTCACCCAAAGCTACGAGCAGTACTTC.

This clone occurred once. The chain employs TRBV6-1 and TRBJ1-2; a possible D gene is TRBD1 (5 bases). The CDR3 loop spans 15 amino acids. Germline lookup yields CDR1 MNHNS and CDR2 SASEGT. V shed 3 bases and J shed 5 bases, with 16 bases lying between them. The CDR3 DNA is TGTGCCAGCAGTGAGGCGGGGGTCGAGGGGTATGGCTACACCTTC. Translation gives CASSEAGVEGYGYTF.

The rearrangement joins TRBV7-2 to TRBJ2-1, with D perhaps matching TRBD2 (7 bases). Germline V gene data show CDR1 as SGHTA and CDR2 as FQGNSA. V shed 2 bases and J shed 2 bases, with 13 bases lying between them. The CDR3 extends over 16 amino acids. Here the CDR3 reads CASSLRGGEAYNEQFF. The DNA for the CDR3 is TGTGCCAGCAGCTTAAGGGGGGGAGAGGCCTACAATGAGCAGTTCTTC.

This clone was detected once. The chain combines TRBV5-5 with TRBJ2-1; tentative D call: TRBD1 (6 bases). V lost 5 bases and J 2 bases, leaving 14 bases between the germline ends. Germline V lookup: CDR1 SGHKS, CDR2 YYEKEE (reference sequence). The CDR3 is 15 residues long. CDR3 in amino acids: CASRYDWGPYNEQFF. CDR3 DNA sequence: TGTGCCAGCAGGTATGACTGGGGGCCCTACAATGAGCAGTTCTTC.

This CDR3 is CASSRGTGGLDGYTF. As DNA, the CDR3 is TGTGCCAGCAGTCGGGGGACAGGGGGCTTGGATGGCTACACCTTC. The V call is TRBV25-1, the J call TRBJ1-2, with 12 bases aligning to TRBD1. The CDR3 loop spans 15 amino acids. CDR1 and CDR2 (germline): MGHDK, SYGVNS. V shed 5 bases, J shed 6 bases, and the junction held 7 bases outside the gene matches.

J is TRBJ1-1 and V is TRBV6-6; no definite D call. This CDR3 region has 15 residues. Germline CDR1 is MNHNY and CDR2 is SVGAGI (reference sequence). Trimming left V 5 bases short and J 2 bases short, with 15 bases between. This CDR3 is CASSLGDTRNTEAFF. As DNA, the CDR3 is TGTGCCAGCAGTCTGGGTGACACACGAAACACTGAAGCTTTCTTT.

The V gene is TRBV2, the J gene TRBJ1-5; weak D call: TRBD1 (6 bases). Trimming removed 5 bases at V and 7 bases at J, with 18 bases between. The V gene's germline CDR1 is SNHLY and CDR2 FYNNEI. The CDR3 is made up of 15 amino acids. The CDR3 loop reads CASSPPSRGSQPQHF. The DNA for the CDR3 is TGTGCCAGCAGTCCACCGTCCAGGGGATCCCAGCCCCAGCATTTT.

In this sample, this clone turned up once. The chain uses TRBV5-1 and TRBJ2-7; D not resolved. Trimming pared 6 bases from V and 4 bases from J, leaving 8 bases between. Germline lookup yields CDR1 SGHRS and CDR2 YFSETQ. The CDR3 has 11 residues. CDR3 residues: CASTGEYEQYF. CDR3 in DNA: TGCGCCAGCACCGGCGAGTACGAGCAGTACTTC. Filled out from reference TRBV5-1 and TRBJ2-7, the complete variable domain reads KAGVTQTPRYLIKTRGQQVTLSCSPISGHRSVSWYQQTPGQGLQFLFEYFSETQRNKGNFPGRFSGRQFSNSRSEMNVSTLELGDSALYLCASTGEYEQYFGPGTRLTVT.

This chain connects TRBV18 to TRBJ2-7; D is undetermined. This CDR3 has 12 amino acids. Trimming stripped 6 bases from V and 7 bases from J, with 13 bases between. Germline V gives CDR1 KGHSH, CDR2 LQKENI. CDR3 loop: CASSQQSVEQYF. The DNA of the CDR3 is TGTGCCAGCTCGCAACAATCGGTGGAGCAGTACTTC.

This chain connects TRBV7-3 to TRBJ2-2; D call uncertain. The CDR3 consists of 15 residues. V was clipped by 5 bases and J by 0 bases, with 10 bases between them. Germline-derived CDR1 and CDR2 are SGHTA and FQGTGA. CDR3 nucleotide sequence: TGTGCCAGCAGCGACAATGGGGCGAACACCGGGGAGCTGTTTTTT. It codes for CASSDNGANTGELFF.

This chain joins TRBV11-2 and TRBJ2-1, with TRBD1 matching 7 bases. The germline V gene has CDR1 SGHAT and CDR2 FQNNGV. The CDR3 loop spans 13 amino acids. V lost 5 bases, J lost 5 bases, and 3 bases stayed unmatched. The CDR3 bases are TGTGCCAGCAGCAGCGACAGGGACAATGAGCAGTTCTTC. It specifies CASSSDRDNEQFF.

V and J are TRBV18 and TRBJ2-7; D perhaps matches TRBD1 (6 bases). The CDR3 covers 16 residues. Germline lookup yields CDR1 KGHSH and CDR2 LQKENI. V lost 5 bases, J lost 1 base, and 18 bases lay in between. In DNA form, the CDR3 reads TGTGCCAGCTCAAGCGAGTCGACAGGTAATTCCTACGAGCAGTACTTC. Translated: CASSSESTGNSYEQYF.

The chain uses TRBV13 and TRBJ2-7, with D possibly matching TRBD2 (6 bases). Germline CDR1 reads PRHDT; CDR2 reads FYEKMQ (reference sequence). This CDR3 contains 14 residues. The V gene lost 2 bases and the J gene lost 5 bases, with 13 bases spanning the gap. The CDR3 coding sequence is TGTGCCAGCAGCTTAACGGGAGTTCCCCACGAGCAGTACTTC. Protein sequence: CASSLTGVPHEQYF. The full variable domain, completed using reference TRBV13 and TRBJ2-7, is AAGVIQSPRHLIKEKRETATLKCYPIPRHDTVYWYQQGPGQDPQFLISFYEKMQSDKGSIPDRFSAQQFSDYHSELNMSSLELGDSALYFCASSLTGVPHEQYFGPGTRLTVT.

The rearrangement joins TRBV4-3 to TRBJ2-4; no definite D call. There are 13 residues in the CDR3. V lost 0 bases and J 3 bases, leaving 3 bases between the germline ends. The V gene's germline CDR1 is LGHNA and CDR2 YSLEER. The CDR3 DNA sequence: TGCGCCAGCAGCCAAGAAAGCAAAAACATTCAGTACTTC. Translation: CASSQESKNIQYF.